This T cell receptor beta chain appears in the sequencing data of a study of vaccination and CD4 T cells after COVID-19. In the study overall: About nine convalescent patients had mild and one had severe PCR-confirmed SARS-CoV-2 disease. Each individual in the study obtained two doses of BNT162b2 or mRNA-1273 vaccine.

A note on this clonotype: Antigen specificity is unknown.

Treatment in this sample: roughly 11-day PBMC culture with coronavirus spike peptide pools or control peptides (ViraFEST assay). The CDR3 consists of 16 residues. Trimming removed 3 bases at V and 0 bases at J, with 14 bases between. With the Oncomine TCR Beta short-read assay, DNA from cultured CD4+ T cells was sequenced. TCRdb reprocessed the PCR reads with MiXCR, giving one entry per CDR3 protein. The sample includes 10,000 or so distinct CDR3 sequences, roughly half of them seen just once. Points from the study as a whole: Convalescent patients had a median around 90% of post-vaccine SARS-CoV-2-reactive clones that were detected only after vaccination, not before it.

This TCR was sampled from a human donor who had recovered from COVID-19. The sequencing input was CD4+ T cells from blood, cultured in vitro. J is TRBJ1-1 and V is TRBV12-3 or TRBV12-4; D gene ambiguous. CDR3 sequence (DNA): TGTGCCAGCAGTTTCTATAGCTACGCCATGAACACTGAAGCTTTCTTT. Its protein product is CASSFYSYAMNTEAFF.